This TCR beta chain came from a study of siplizumab effects on memory and regulatory T cells. Whole-study results and caveats: The naive T cell population seemed more diverse than memory cells and seemed a major contributor to the alloresponse.

With respect to this clone: Its target is not known.

Clones were sequenced by immunoSEQ multiplex PCR, and TCRdb holds only the in-frame ones, with some missing. This sample has about 66,000 clones, with 95% to 98% found just once. Per the germline V gene, CDR1 is SQVTM and CDR2 is ANQGSEA. The CDR3 covers 15 residues. The chain couples TRBV29-1 to TRBJ2-5; possibly TRBD2 for D (7 bases). Gene TRBJ2-7 matches the end of the DNA better, so the J call may be wrong. Material for sequencing was naive CD8+ T cells sorted from blood. The origin of this receptor is a human donor in good health. CDR3 DNA sequence: TGCAGTTCCCGAGGGGGGGTTGATAGCTCCTACGAGCAGTACTTC. It codes for CSSRGGVDSSYEQYF.